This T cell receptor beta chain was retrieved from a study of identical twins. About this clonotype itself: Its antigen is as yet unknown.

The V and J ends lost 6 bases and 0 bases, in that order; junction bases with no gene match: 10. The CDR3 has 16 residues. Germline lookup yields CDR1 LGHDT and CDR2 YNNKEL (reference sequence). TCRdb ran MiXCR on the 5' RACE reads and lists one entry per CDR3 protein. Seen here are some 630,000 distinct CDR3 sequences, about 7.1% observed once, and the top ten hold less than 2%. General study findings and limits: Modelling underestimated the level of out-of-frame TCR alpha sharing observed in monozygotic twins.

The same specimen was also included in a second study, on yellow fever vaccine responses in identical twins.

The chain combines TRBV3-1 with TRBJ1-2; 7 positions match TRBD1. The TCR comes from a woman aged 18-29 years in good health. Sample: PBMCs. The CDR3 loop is CASRPGTEMSNYGYTF. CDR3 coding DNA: TGTGCCAGCAGGCCCGGGACAGAAATGTCTAACTATGGCTACACCTTC.